The clone carrying this T cell receptor beta chain was recorded once. CDR3 size: 16 residues. V shed 6 bases, J shed 2 bases, and the junction held 11 bases outside the gene matches. The germline V gene has CDR1 MNHEY and CDR2 SMNVEV (reference sequence). These data belong to a study of blood T cell repertoires in COVID-19. Turning to the study itself: PBMCs, B-cell-depleted T cells, or T cells were the source of the cDNA or gDNA that made up the material.

How the authors handled the data: Reference gene primers were amplified, and this amplification served to estimate nucleated cell counts. Using immunoSEQ multiplex PCR, the repertoire was profiled, and TCRdb retains in-frame clones only, with some absent. V and J calls and clone size follow that table, whereas D and trimming were derived from the DNA. This sample has about 190,000 clones, with roughly 87% found just once. The TCR originated in a woman aged 40 to 50 with acute or convalescent COVID-19. The V and J genes are TRBV27 and TRBJ2-5, with 8 bases aligning to TRBD2. The source material was peripheral blood. The CDR3 spells CASSYAGGTGQETQYF. CDR3 in DNA: TGTGCCAGCAGCTACGCGGGGGGTACGGGACAAGAGACCCAGTACTTC.